This TCR beta chain was captured in a study of blood T cell repertoires in COVID-19. The data were produced by immunoSEQ multiplex PCR, yet TCRdb's version contains in-frame clones alone and is incomplete. This sample has about 110,000 clones, with about 79% found just once. This clone was detected only a few times. Mismatch with germline at one junction end may stem from a read error. The CDR3 has 12 residues. CDR1 SQVTM and CDR2 ANQGSEA come from the germline V gene. The sequenced sample consisted of peripheral blood. V usage is TRBV29-1 and J usage is TRBJ2-2; D gene uncertain. The origin of this receptor is a woman of 80 years or more with active or convalescent COVID-19. The CDR3 coding sequence is TGCAGCGCTGAACTTTACACCGGGGAGCTGTTTTTT. This encodes CSAELYTGELFF.